This is a list of T cell receptor beta chains from one sample in a study of blood T cell repertoires in COVID-19. The repertoire was sequenced with immunoSEQ multiplex PCR; TCRdb's copy has only in-frame clones and lacks some. The data show some 340,000 clones, around 82% seen once. Sequencing was done on a sample of peripheral blood. The receptor source for this set is a man under 40 with active or convalescent COVID-19. CDR3s include the opening cysteine and the closing phenylalanine or tryptophan. Each record gives: D gene, V gene, clone size, J gene, CDR3 protein, CDR3 DNA. The D gene is left open where the match is weak. Some rows mark clone size as missing; the rest say once, few, many or name a class of expanded clone.

D: NA; V: TRBV5-6; size: NA; J: TRBJ1-1; CDR3: CASSSAGVNTEAFF; DNA: TGTGCCAGCAGCTCGGCAGGGGTGAACACTGAAGCTTTCTTT
D: TRBD1; V: TRBV28; size: NA; J: TRBJ1-2; CDR3: CASTLDRANYGYTF; DNA: TGTGCCAGCACCCTAGACAGGGCGAACTATGGCTACACCTTC
D: TRBD1; V: TRBV5-1; size: NA; J: TRBJ1-2; CDR3: CASSLVQGAPGYTF; DNA: TGCGCCAGCAGCTTGGTACAGGGGGCGCCTGGCTACACCTTC
D: NA; V: TRBV5-6; size: NA; J: TRBJ2-7; CDR3: CASSLGLGAYEQYF; DNA: TGTGCCAGCAGCCTAGGACTTGGTGCCTACGAGCAGTACTTC
D: NA; V: TRBV16; size: NA; J: TRBJ2-3; CDR3: CASSPTGDTQYF; DNA: TGTGCCAGCAGCCCTACAGGAGATACGCAGTATTTT
D: TRBD1; V: TRBV2; size: NA; J: TRBJ2-3; CDR3: CASSNTGTGVSDTQYF; DNA: TGTGCCAGCAGTAACACCGGGACAGGGGTGTCCGATACGCAGTATTTT
D: TRBD2; V: TRBV10-3; size: NA; J: TRBJ2-1; CDR3: CAITSEGLRYEQFF; DNA: TGTGCCATCACCTCAGAGGGACTAAGGTATGAGCAGTTCTTC
D: NA; V: TRBV19; size: NA; J: TRBJ1-4; CDR3: CASSIFSAGVGEKLFF; DNA: TGTGCCAGTAGTATATTCTCGGCAGGGGTAGGTGAAAAACTGTTTTTT
D: TRBD2; V: TRBV11-2; size: NA; J: TRBJ2-7; CDR3: CASSSPTSGRLYEQYF; DNA: TGTGCCAGCAGCTCACCGACTAGCGGGAGATTATACGAGCAGTACTTC
D: TRBD2; V: TRBV27; size: NA; J: TRBJ2-7; CDR3: CASSDRLAGGVGPYF; DNA: TGTGCCAGCAGCGATAGACTAGCGGGAGGCGTGGGACCGTACTTC
D: TRBD1; V: TRBV6-2/TRBV6-3; size: NA; J: TRBJ1-2; CDR3: CASSQIRDSNYGYTF; DNA: TGTGCCAGCAGTCAAATCCGGGACAGCAACTATGGCTACACCTTC
D: NA; V: TRBV7-8; size: once; J: TRBJ2-3; CDR3: CASANRASTDTQYF; DNA: TGTGCCAGCGCTAACAGGGCTAGCACAGATACGCAGTATTTT
D: TRBD1; V: TRBV10-1; size: NA; J: TRBJ2-1; CDR3: CASRGTGGYNEQFF; DNA: TGCGCCAGCAGAGGGACAGGGGGGTACAATGAGCAGTTCTTC
D: TRBD2; V: TRBV30; size: NA; J: TRBJ2-7; CDR3: CAWSQRLAGVGEQYF; DNA: TGTGCCTGGAGTCAGCGACTAGCGGGAGTTGGCGAGCAGTACTTC
D: TRBD2; V: TRBV5-1; size: NA; J: TRBJ2-3; CDR3: CASSHSLAVRTDTQYF; DNA: TGCGCCAGCAGCCACTCACTAGCGGTTCGCACAGATACGCAGTATTTT
D: NA; V: TRBV7-2; size: NA; J: TRBJ2-5; CDR3: CASSPYGETQYF; DNA: TGTGCCAGCAGCCCGTACGGGGAGACCCAGTACTTC
D: TRBD1; V: TRBV5-1; size: NA; J: TRBJ1-5; CDR3: CASSFGKKGAASNQPQHF; DNA: TGCGCCAGCAGCTTTGGGAAGAAGGGGGCGGCTAGCAATCAGCCCCAGCATTTT
D: TRBD2; V: TRBV5-5; size: NA; J: TRBJ2-7; CDR3: CASSQLLAGSYEQYF; DNA: TGTGCCAGCAGCCAGCTACTAGCGGGGTCCTACGAGCAGTACTTC
D: TRBD2; V: TRBV4-2; size: NA; J: TRBJ2-3; CDR3: CASSRGTSGREPDTQYF; DNA: TGTGCCAGCAGCCGGGGGACTAGCGGGAGAGAACCAGATACGCAGTATTTT
D: NA; V: TRBV30; size: once; J: TRBJ1-2; CDR3: CAWRPSDRNNYGYTF; DNA: TGTGCCTGGAGGCCCAGTGACAGGAATAACTATGGCTACACCTTC
D: TRBD2; V: TRBV6-5; size: NA; J: TRBJ2-2; CDR3: CASSSSGLLTGELFF; DNA: TGTGCCAGCAGTTCTAGCGGGTTACTCACCGGGGAGCTGTTTTTT
D: TRBD1; V: TRBV10-3; size: NA; J: TRBJ1-5; CDR3: CATSLPDRGGGNQPQHF; DNA: TGTGCCACCTCTCTCCCCGACAGGGGAGGGGGCAATCAGCCCCAGCATTTT
D: NA; V: TRBV21-1; size: NA; J: TRBJ1-6; CDR3: CAKKDRENSPLHF; DNA: TGTGCCAAGAAAGACAGGGAAAATTCACCCCTCCACTTT
D: NA; V: TRBV6-5; size: NA; J: TRBJ2-7; CDR3: CASTGGSGEQYF; DNA: TGTGCCAGCACAGGAGGCTCGGGGGAGCAGTACTTC
D: NA; V: TRBV5-1; size: NA; J: TRBJ2-1; CDR3: CASSLGSPRHNEQFF; DNA: TGCGCCAGCAGCTTAGGCTCCCCCAGGCACAATGAGCAGTTCTTC
D: NA; V: TRBV11-3; size: few; J: TRBJ2-3; CDR3: CASTSRGTDTQYF; DNA: TGTGCCAGCACTTCCCGGGGGACAGATACGCAGTATTTT
D: NA; V: TRBV7-2; size: NA; J: TRBJ1-5; CDR3: CASSFSGGNQPQHF; DNA: TGTGCCAGCAGCTTTTCAGGGGGCAATCAGCCCCAGCATTTT
D: NA; V: TRBV12-3/TRBV12-4; size: NA; J: TRBJ1-2; CDR3: CASSFTALYGYTF; DNA: TGTGCCAGCAGCTTTACAGCCCTCTATGGCTACACCTTC
D: NA; V: TRBV2; size: NA; J: TRBJ1-2; CDR3: CASRVLRSYGYTF; DNA: TGTGCCAGCAGGGTTCTGAGGTCCTATGGCTACACCTTC
D: TRBD1; V: TRBV28; size: NA; J: TRBJ1-4; CDR3: CVSTLSTGGEKLFF; DNA: TGTGTCAGCACACTAAGTACAGGGGGAGAAAAACTGTTTTTT
D: NA; V: TRBV30; size: NA; J: TRBJ2-6; CDR3: CAWSPGGANVLTF; DNA: TGTGCCTGGAGCCCCGGGGGGGCCAACGTCCTGACTTTC
D: TRBD1; V: TRBV19; size: NA; J: TRBJ1-3; CDR3: CASQEGASGNTIYF; DNA: TGTGCCTCGCAGGAGGGGGCATCTGGAAACACCATATATTTT
D: NA; V: TRBV20-1; size: once; J: TRBJ1-1; CDR3: CSALRNTEAFF; DNA: TGCAGTGCTCTAAGAAACACTGAAGCTTTCTTT
D: TRBD1; V: TRBV28; size: NA; J: TRBJ1-5; CDR3: CASSLTGVDQPQHF; DNA: TGTGCCAGCAGTTTGACAGGGGTGGATCAGCCCCAGCATTTT
D: TRBD2; V: TRBV11-3; size: NA; J: TRBJ2-1; CDR3: CASSLAVAGPPSGEQFF; DNA: TGTGCCAGCAGCTTAGCGGTAGCGGGCCCCCCAAGCGGTGAGCAGTTCTTC